Shown below are 20 T cell receptor beta chains from a single sample sequenced in a study of Graves' ophthalmopathy and Graves' hyperthyroidism. RNA transcripts yielded amplified TCR beta CDR3 regions. An initial RT-PCR round employing HTBI primers preceded a second-round multiplex PCR. TCRdb used MiXCR to reprocess the multiplex PCR reads, holding one entry per CDR3 protein. The table lists fewer than 650,000 distinct CDR3 sequences, 20% to 25% of them singletons. Sequenced input: peripheral blood. The receptors were sampled from a woman between 18 and 29 years old with stable Graves' hyperthyroidism. Some clones in this sample may be carry-over from other donors' samples.

V usage is TRBV28 and J usage is TRBJ2-7; 8 positions agree with TRBD1. Trimming cost V 6 bases and J 1 base; bases outside gene matches: 5. The CDR3 is 14 amino acids. Germline loops: CDR1 MDHEN, CDR2 SYDVKM. The DNA of the CDR3 is TGTGCCAGCAGGTTCCGGGACAGGTCCTACGAGCAGTACTTC. Protein: CASRFRDRSYEQYF.

There are many counts of this clonotype. The V gene is TRBV12-3 or TRBV12-4, the J gene TRBJ1-2, with D tentatively TRBD1 (5 bases). V dropped 2 bases and J dropped 8 bases, with 18 bases sitting between them. This CDR3 is 15 amino acids long. The CDR3 sequence: CASSLSLGPSGGYTF. The CDR3 region has the DNA TGTGCCAGCAGTTTAAGCTTGGGACCCTCCGGAGGCTACACCTTC.

This clonotype was observed at least ten times. This rearrangement joins TRBV5-1 to TRBJ2-7, with 7 positions matching TRBD1. The CDR3 runs to 15 residues. The germline gives CDR1 SGHRS, CDR2 YFSETQ. Trimming took 4 bases from V and 3 from J; bases not matched to a gene: 10. The CDR3 DNA reads TGCGCCAGCAGCGAAAACGACAGGGTTGACTACGAGCAGTACTTC. This encodes CASSENDRVDYEQYF.

V and J are TRBV19 and TRBJ1-2; D gene unclear. The length of the CDR3 is 14 residues. The ends were cut back, 5 bases at V and 0 bases at J, with 10 bases in the middle. CDR1 and CDR2 from the germline V gene are LNHDA and SQIVND (reference sequence). The CDR3 coding sequence is TGTGCCAGTAGTCCTACGACGTCTAACTATGGCTACACCTTC. As protein: CASSPTTSNYGYTF. The whole variable domain, remainder taken from reference TRBV19 and TRBJ1-2, is DGGITQSPKYLFRKEGQNVTLSCEQNLNHDAMYWYRQDPGQGLRLIYYSQIVNDFQKGDIAEGYSVSREKKESFPLTVTSAQKNPTAFYLCASSPTTSNYGYTFGSGTRLTVV.

Many counts were recorded for this clonotype. The gene calls are TRBV19 and TRBJ1-5; 7 nucleotides align to TRBD1. Germline V CDR1 and CDR2: LNHDA, SQIVND (reference sequence). The V gene end was trimmed by 5 bases and the J gene end by 4 bases; junction bases not matched to a gene: 2. CDR3 length: 13 residues. The DNA of the CDR3 is TGTGCCAGTAGTTGGGACAGAAATCAGCCCCAGCATTTT. This sequence encodes CASSWDRNQPQHF.

This clonotype has a count of ten or more. V and J are TRBV5-6 and TRBJ2-5, with 8 bases identical to TRBD1. V trimming: 3 bases; J trimming: 0 bases; junction bases outside the gene matches: 10. The length of the CDR3 is 17 residues. CDR1 is SGHDT and CDR2 is YYEEEE in the germline V gene. DNA of the CDR3: TGTGCCAGCAGCTGGACACTGGACAGGGTAAACCAAGAGACCCAGTACTTC. Translation gives CASSWTLDRVNQETQYF.

With regard to this clonotype: A junction end diverges from the germline sequence, so it may reflect a read error. The chain couples TRBV7-8 to TRBJ2-4, with D tentatively TRBD1 or TRBD2 (5 bases each). This CDR3 contains 14 residues. Germline loops: CDR1 SGHVS, CDR2 FQNEAQ. CDR3 sequence: CASTDGGAKNIKYF. The DNA of the CDR3 is TGTGCCAGCACCGATGGGGGAGCCAAAAACATTAAGTACTTT.

Ten or more counts support this clonotype. The chain has TRBV12-3 or TRBV12-4 and TRBJ2-5; 11 positions agree with TRBD1. This CDR3 comprises 14 residues. V lost 6 bases to trimming and J lost 2 bases; unmatched junction nucleotides: 2. CDR3 bases: TGTGCCAGCAGCGGGACAGGGGGTCAAGAGACCCAGTACTTC. It translates to CASSGTGGQETQYF.

In its sample, this clonotype was seen many times. This sequence joins TRBV29-1 and TRBJ1-2; D is undetermined. With 0 bases removed from V and 3 bases from J, the gap between germline ends came to 14 bases. CDR1 and CDR2 from the germline V gene are SQVTM and ANQGSEA. This CDR3 spans 15 amino acids. For the CDR3, the DNA is TGCAGCGTTGAAGATAGAGGGATTGGGTACTATGGCTACACCTTC. Translation: CSVEDRGIGYYGYTF.

This clonotype appeared a few times. This sequence joins TRBV19 and TRBJ1-5, with 9 bases that match TRBD1. The junction had 11 bases not matched to a gene; V was cut back by 10 bases and J by 1 base. The CDR3 is 16 amino acids. Germline loops: CDR1 LNHDA, CDR2 SQIVND (reference sequence). Here the CDR3 reads CATHQTGTGSNQPQHF. CDR3 coding DNA: TGTGCCACTCACCAAACCGGGACAGGGAGCAATCAGCCCCAGCATTTT.

The J gene is TRBJ2-5, the V gene TRBV6-4, with 7 bases identical to TRBD2. V shed 6 bases, J shed 2 bases, and the junction held 12 bases outside the gene matches. CDR1 and CDR2 from the germline V gene are MRHNA and SNTAGT. The CDR3 consists of 16 residues. CDR3 in DNA: TGTGCCAGCAGGTCCTCCGGTGGGGGGGGGCAAGAGACCCAGTACTTC. It codes for CASRSSGGGGQETQYF.

This clonotype has a count of ten or more. V and J are TRBV5-1 and TRBJ1-2; maybe TRBD1 (6 bases). The V end lost 0 bases, the J end lost 4 bases, and 25 bases lay between the germline ends. The CDR3 runs to 19 residues. CDR1 is SGHRS, CDR2 YFSETQ, per germline. CDR3 protein: CASSLARPRDRIFPYGYTF. CDR3 coding DNA: TGCGCCAGCAGCTTGGCGAGACCTCGAGACAGGATTTTCCCCTATGGCTACACCTTC.

Regarding this clonotype: It may be a read error: a sequence one base away is much more abundant. The rearrangement joins TRBV6-1 to TRBJ1-1; TRBD1 agrees at 7 bases. Germline CDR1 MNHNS, CDR2 SASEGT. This CDR3 region has 13 residues. V lost 6 bases to trimming and J lost 3 bases; unmatched junction nucleotides: 4. This CDR3 reads CASSRDSYTEAFF. The CDR3 nucleotides read TGTGCCAGCAGCCGGGACAGCTACACTGAAGCTTTCTTT.

This clonotype was seen more than once but under ten times. This chain joins TRBV30 and TRBJ1-3; TRBD1 agrees at 8 bases. The CDR3 runs to 13 residues. Germline loops: CDR1 GTSNPN, CDR2 SVGIG (reference sequence). V lost 8 bases to trimming and J lost 2 bases; unmatched junction nucleotides: 5. This chain's CDR3 is CAGETGAGNTIYF. The CDR3 region has the DNA TGTGCCGGGGAGACAGGGGCTGGAAACACCATATATTTT.

The table lists this clonotype with many counts. The CDR3 protein is CASGTDSNQPQHF. CDR3 nucleotide sequence: TGTGCCAGCGGGACGGATAGCAATCAGCCCCAGCATTTT. The chain uses TRBV6-1 and TRBJ1-5; D possibly corresponds to TRBD1 (5 bases). V was pared by 8 bases and J by 0 bases, with 8 bases between. Per the germline V gene, CDR1 is MNHNS and CDR2 is SASEGT. This CDR3 contains 13 residues.

This clonotype was recorded at least ten times. The chain employs TRBV20-1 and TRBJ2-7; D unresolved. The germline V gene has CDR1 DFQATT and CDR2 SNEGSKA (reference sequence). Trimming removed 6 bases from V and 3 bases from J, with 12 bases in between. The CDR3 length is 12 residues. CDR3 nucleotides: TGCAGTGCCCCCAGATTAAACTACGAGCAGTACTTC. Its translation: CSAPRLNYEQYF.

Ten or more counts support this clonotype. The CDR3 bases are TGTGCCAGACCGCGGTGGAAGGGGGCTGTGTCTCCTGAAGCTTTCTTT. This codes for CARPRWKGAVSPEAFF. The chain couples TRBV28 to TRBJ1-1; 7 nucleotides match TRBD1. Germline lookup yields CDR1 MDHEN and CDR2 SYDVKM. This CDR3 has 16 amino acids. With V trimmed by 9 bases and J by 6 bases, 19 bases remained unmatched. The full variable domain, with the rest looked up from reference TRBV28 and TRBJ1-1, is DVKVTQSSRYLVKRTGEKVFLECVQDMDHENMFWYRQDPGLGLRLIYFSYDVKMKEKGDIPEGYSVSREKKERFSLILESASTNQTSMYLCARPRWKGAVSPEAFFGQGTRLTVV.

Note on this clonotype: This sequence may be a read error, since a much larger clone differs from it by one base. The rearrangement joins TRBV5-1 to TRBJ1-1, with a tentative D call TRBD1 (6 bases). This CDR3 region has 16 residues. CDR1 and CDR2 from the germline V gene are SGHRS and YFSETQ. In nucleotides, the CDR3 is TGCGCCAGCAGCTTGAACAGGGAAACAGGCGTCACTGAAGCTTGCTTT. Protein sequence: CASSLNRETGVTEACF.

The chain uses TRBV6-1 and TRBJ1-2; 7 bases align to TRBD1. The ends lost 6 bases at V and 4 bases at J; junction bases unmatched: 5. CDR3 length: 13 amino acids. Germline assignment: CDR1 MNHNS and CDR2 SASEGT. In DNA form, the CDR3 reads TGTGCCAGCAGACAGGGGATGGTCTATGGCTACACCTTC. Encoded protein: CASRQGMVYGYTF.

Only a few counts were recorded for this clonotype. The germline gene is not matched at one end of the junction; a read error may be the cause. The chain has TRBV29-1 and TRBJ2-2, with D possibly TRBD2 on 6 matching bases. This CDR3 region has 13 residues. Germline V gene sequence: CDR1 SQVTM, CDR2 ANQGSEA. The CDR3 DNA is TGCAGCTTCCGGGACTTGAACACCGGGGAGCTGCTTTTT. Translated, it gives CSFRDLNTGELLF.